The source of this T cell receptor (beta chain) is a study of T cells after somatic rescue of genetic block. In germline, CDR1 is MNHNY, CDR2 SVGAGI (reference sequence). Trimming removed 6 bases from V and 5 bases from J; junction bases left unmatched: 7. This CDR3 is 14 amino acids long. The repertoire was sequenced with immunoSEQ multiplex PCR; TCRdb's copy has only in-frame clones and lacks some. This table has roughly 51,000 clones, about 96% appearing once. This sequence originates from a child in the first two years of life. Sequenced input: peripheral blood mononuclear cells (PBMCs). The chain combines TRBV6-6 with TRBJ1-5, with 7 bases that match TRBD1. The CDR3 here is CASRETGQDQPQHF. The CDR3 nucleotides read TGTGCCAGCAGGGAGACAGGGCAGGATCAGCCCCAGCATTTT.